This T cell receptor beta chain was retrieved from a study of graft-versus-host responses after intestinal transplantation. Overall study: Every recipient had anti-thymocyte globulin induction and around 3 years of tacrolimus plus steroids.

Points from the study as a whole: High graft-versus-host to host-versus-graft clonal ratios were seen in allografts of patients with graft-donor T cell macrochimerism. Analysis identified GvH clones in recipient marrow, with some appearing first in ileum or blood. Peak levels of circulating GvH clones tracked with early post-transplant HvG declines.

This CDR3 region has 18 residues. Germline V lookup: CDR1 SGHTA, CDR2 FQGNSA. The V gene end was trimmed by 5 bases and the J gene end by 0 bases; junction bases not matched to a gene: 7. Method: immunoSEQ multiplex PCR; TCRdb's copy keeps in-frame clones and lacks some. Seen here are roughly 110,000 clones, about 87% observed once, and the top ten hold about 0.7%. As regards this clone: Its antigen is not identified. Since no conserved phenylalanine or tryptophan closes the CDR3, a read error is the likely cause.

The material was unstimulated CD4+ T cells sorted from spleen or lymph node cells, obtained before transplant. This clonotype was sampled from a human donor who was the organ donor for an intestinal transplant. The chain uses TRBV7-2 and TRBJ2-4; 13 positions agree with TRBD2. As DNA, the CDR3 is TGTGCCAGCAGCCCGGGACTAGCGGGAAATTTAGCCAAAAACATTCAGTACCTC. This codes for CASSPGLAGNLAKNIQYL.